This is a list of T cell receptor beta chains from one sample in a study of follicular helper T cells after annual influenza vaccination. Repertoires were generated with immunoSEQ multiplex PCR, while TCRdb's copy carries only in-frame clones and drops some. The data contain 2,000 to 2,500 clones, roughly four fifths of them singletons. This sample comprised CXCR5+ CD38- circulating T follicular helper cells from blood, obtained on the day of influenza vaccination. The source is an adult who received the influenza vaccine. Each CDR3 is given with its conserved first and last residue. The D gene is left open where the match is weak. Some rows mark clone size as missing; the rest say once, few, many or name a class of expanded clone.

size,J,V,length,D,CDR3,DNA
NA,TRBJ1-1,TRBV5-1,15,TRBD1,CASSPSAGGRTEAFF,TGCGCCAGCAGCCCCTCGGCAGGGGGAAGGACTGAAGCTTTCTTT
NA,TRBJ1-1,TRBV19,18,NA,CASRPPSRGPLANTEAFF,TGTGCCAGTAGACCCCCGTCCCGGGGGCCCTTAGCGAACACTGAAGCTTTCTTT
NA,TRBJ1-1,TRBV4-2,16,TRBD1,CASSPLGQGANTEAFF,TGTGCCAGCAGCCCATTGGGACAGGGGGCGAACACTGAAGCTTTCTTT
NA,TRBJ1-5,TRBV5-1,12,NA,CASSDGDPPQHF,TGCGCCAGCAGCGACGGGGACCCGCCCCAGCATTTT
NA,TRBJ2-1,TRBV23-1,16,TRBD2,CASSLTSGSSYNEQFF,TGCGCCAGCAGTCTCACTAGCGGGAGCTCCTACAATGAGCAGTTCTTC
NA,TRBJ2-2,TRBV7-9,14,NA,CASSLDAYTGELFF,TGTGCCAGCAGCTTAGACGCGTACACCGGGGAGCTGTTTTTT
NA,TRBJ1-1,TRBV19,11,TRBD1,CASMGRGVAFF,TGTGCCAGTATGGGCAGGGGGGTAGCTTTCTTT
NA,TRBJ1-1,TRBV6-1,12,NA,CASRKENTEAFF,TGTGCCAGCAGGAAGGAGAACACTGAAGCTTTCTTT
once,TRBJ1-1,TRBV29-1,14,NA,CSVHRDGSNTEAFF,TGCAGCGTCCACAGGGACGGGTCTAACACTGAAGCTTTCTTT
once,TRBJ2-6,TRBV4-2,18,NA,CASSHDRGPLSGANVLTF,TGTGCCAGCAGCCACGACCGGGGTCCCCTATCTGGGGCCAACGTCCTGACTTTC
NA,TRBJ2-1,TRBV6-1,13,NA,CASAGATYNEQFF,TGTGCCAGCGCAGGGGCTACCTACAATGAGCAGTTCTTC
NA,TRBJ1-3,TRBV7-6,16,NA,CASSLAVTGSGNTIYF,TGTGCCAGCAGCTTAGCGGTAACAGGGTCCGGAAACACCATATATTTT
NA,TRBJ2-1,TRBV20-1,10,NA,CSASYNEQFF,TGCAGTGCTAGCTACAATGAGCAGTTCTTC
NA,TRBJ1-5,TRBV5-8,17,TRBD1,CASSLSPGQGFNQPQHF,TGTGCCAGCAGCTTGTCTCCGGGACAGGGATTCAATCAGCCCCAGCATTTT
few,TRBJ2-7,TRBV6-1,15,NA,CASSEGSQEIYEQYF,TGTGCCAGCAGTGAAGGCTCCCAAGAGATCTACGAGCAGTACTTC
NA,TRBJ2-4,TRBV9,18,NA,CASSVGVGWDVGKNIQYF,TGTGCCAGCAGCGTAGGGGTTGGGTGGGATGTAGGCAAAAACATTCAGTACTTC
NA,TRBJ1-1,TRBV5-1,14,TRBD1,CASSFDRGGTEAFF,TGCGCCAGCAGCTTTGACAGGGGAGGTACTGAAGCTTTCTTT
NA,TRBJ2-3,TRBV10-3,15,NA,CAISDYRGLADTQYF,TGTGCCATCAGTGATTACAGGGGACTGGCAGATACGCAGTATTTT
NA,TRBJ2-3,TRBV14,14,TRBD2,CASSASLAVDTQYF,TGTGCCAGCAGCGCCTCTCTAGCGGTCGATACGCAGTATTTT
once,TRBJ1-5,TRBV28,15,TRBD1,CASSDRTGGNQPQHF,TGTGCCAGCAGTGATCGGACAGGGGGCAATCAGCCCCAGCATTTT
NA,TRBJ1-6,TRBV10-3,14,TRBD1,CAISEQGADSPLHF,TGTGCCATCAGTGAACAGGGGGCTGATTCACCCCTCCACTTT
NA,TRBJ2-3,TRBV11-1,15,NA,CASSLVPLPQDTQYF,TGTGCCAGCAGCTTAGTGCCCCTACCCCAGGATACGCAGTATTTT
NA,TRBJ1-4,TRBV5-4,14,NA,CASYTAGTNEKLFF,TGTGCCAGCTATACAGCGGGTACTAATGAAAAACTGTTTTTT
NA,TRBJ1-2,TRBV28,15,NA,CATYLGAQIPYGYTF,TGTGCCACCTACCTAGGGGCCCAGATCCCCTATGGCTACACCTTC
NA,TRBJ2-2,TRBV5-1,14,NA,CASSLIQNTGELFF,TGCGCCAGCAGCTTGATACAGAACACCGGGGAGCTGTTTTTT
NA,TRBJ2-3,TRBV9,17,TRBD2,CASSVAWLAVGTDTQYF,TGTGCCAGCAGCGTAGCTTGGCTAGCGGTGGGCACAGATACGCAGTATTTT